Shown below are 15 T cell receptor beta chains from a single sample sequenced in a study of sequential checkpoint blockade in melanoma (dated by TCRdb to 2018 to 2020). Read against the paper, the sample's treatment or condition label means: randomized to nivolumab then ipilimumab (arm A) or the reverse (arm B). Receptor libraries were prepared by the immunoSEQ multiplex PCR assay. TCRdb carries this immuneACCESS record with in-frame sequences only. Its versions omit some clonotypes, under half of them owing to an unresolved V gene in the studies checked, with the rest unexplained. The table for this sample lists some 10,000 clones; 60% to 75% of them were counted only once. Approximately 40% of the sample is in the top ten clones. The sequencing here drew on CD8+ T cells sorted from blood (inferred from file names), taken from a patient given nivolumab and ipilimumab in sequence. These receptors came from a human donor with melanoma.

This clone has just one count. The chain combines TRBV13 with TRBJ1-6; D uncertain. In germline, CDR1 is PRHDT, CDR2 FYEKMQ (reference sequence). Trimming pared 5 bases from V and 7 bases from J, leaving 6 bases between. CDR3 size: 12 residues. The chain's CDR3 is CASSGLNSPLHF. In DNA form, the CDR3 reads TGTGCCAGCAGCGGGCTGAATTCACCCCTCCACTTT.

This sequence joins TRBV7-2 and TRBJ2-1, with D tentatively TRBD1 (5 bases). There are 17 residues in the CDR3. Looked up from germline, CDR1 is SGHTA and CDR2 is FQGNSA. The V and J ends lost 3 bases and 0 bases respectively, with 15 bases between them. The CDR3 DNA reads TGTGCCAGCAGCTTCGGGTGGGGCCACTCCTCCTACAATGAGCAGTTCTTC. Its protein product is CASSFGWGHSSYNEQFF.

This sequence joins TRBV27 and TRBJ2-1, with TRBD2 identical over 7 bases. This CDR3 has 14 amino acids. Trimming at V came to 4 bases and at J to 7 bases, leaving 7 bases not matched to a gene. Germline V gene lookup returns CDR1 MNHEY and CDR2 SMNVEV (reference sequence). CDR3 amino acids: CASSSPGAGNEQFF. The DNA of the CDR3 is TGTGCCAGCAGTTCCCCAGGAGCGGGAAATGAGCAGTTCTTC.

This clone was seen a handful of times. This chain connects TRBV9 to TRBJ2-7, with TRBD2 matching 7 bases. Germline CDR1 reads SGDLS; CDR2 reads YYNGEE. The V segment lost 0 bases and the J segment 1 base; nucleotides outside the gene matches: 4. This CDR3 has 15 residues. The CDR3 protein is CASSVGRELSYEQYF. Written as DNA, the CDR3 is TGTGCCAGCAGCGTAGGGCGGGAGTTGTCCTACGAGCAGTACTTC.

The rearrangement joins TRBV19 to TRBJ2-1; D possibly corresponds to TRBD2 (6 bases). This CDR3 comprises 15 residues. In germline, CDR1 is LNHDA, CDR2 SQIVND (reference sequence). Trimming pared 5 bases from V and 4 bases from J, leaving 15 bases between. CDR3 sequence (DNA): TGTGCCAGTAGTTCAGAGGGTGCGGGGTACAATGAGCAGTTCTTC. This sequence encodes CASSSEGAGYNEQFF.

J is TRBJ2-1 and V is TRBV4-3, with TRBD2 identical over 9 bases. Germline values: CDR1 LGHNA, CDR2 YSLEER. V shed 4 bases and J 0 bases; nucleotides not matched to a gene: 7. The CDR3 length is 17 residues. This CDR3 is CASSLGTSSISYNEQFF. CDR3 coding DNA: TGCGCCAGCAGCCTAGGGACTAGCTCGATCTCCTACAATGAGCAGTTCTTC.

This clone was picked up a small number of times. V is TRBV7-9 and J is TRBJ1-2; D is ambiguous. V lost 6 bases to trimming and J lost 8 bases, with 10 bases between them. The CDR3 contains 11 residues. Germline CDR1 is SEHNR and CDR2 is FQNEAQ (reference sequence). The CDR3 region is CASRGIGGYTF. DNA for the CDR3: TGTGCCAGCAGGGGCATTGGAGGCTACACCTTC.

This chain uses TRBV4-2 with TRBJ2-3; tentative D call: TRBD2 (6 bases). CDR1 LGHNA and CDR2 YNFKEQ come from the germline V gene. The length of the CDR3 is 16 residues. V lost 0 bases and J 11 bases, leaving 21 bases between the germline ends. The CDR3 sequence is CASSQEGLGDPRGQYF. CDR3 bases: TGTGCCAGCAGCCAAGAGGGACTCGGGGACCCTCGGGGGCAGTATTTT.

V gene TRBV7-9 combines with J gene TRBJ2-4, with 7 bases aligning to TRBD1. Germline trimming cut 5 bases from V and 15 bases from J; bases unmatched to any gene: 10. CDR1 is SEHNR, CDR2 FQNEAQ, per germline (reference sequence). The CDR3 totals 12 residues. The CDR3, as DNA: TGTGCCAGCAGCCCTGACAGGGTGGGGCGGTACTTC. Amino acids: CASSPDRVGRYF.

This clone was observed a handful of times. This chain uses TRBV20-1 with TRBJ2-5, with 9 positions matching TRBD1. The V gene end was trimmed by 4 bases and the J gene end by 7 bases; junction bases not matched to a gene: 1. Germline CDR1 is DFQATT and CDR2 is SNEGSKA (reference sequence). The CDR3 extends over 11 amino acids. The CDR3 loop reads CSAKTGGTQYF. The CDR3 bases are TGCAGTGCTAAGACAGGGGGGACCCAGTACTTC.

This clone occurred a few times. This chain joins TRBV7-9 and TRBJ2-1; D may be TRBD1 (5 bases). Germline CDR1 and CDR2: SEHNR and FQNEAQ (reference sequence). Deletions cut 4 bases from V and 5 bases from J, with 15 bases between. CDR3 length: 15 residues. The CDR3 region has the DNA TGTGCCAGCAGCTCGCCCCAGGGTAGGCACAATGAGCAGTTCTTC. Protein sequence: CASSSPQGRHNEQFF. The full variable domain, in which reference TRBV7-9 and TRBJ2-1 provide the parts outside the CDR3, is DTGVSQNPRHKITKRGQNVTFRCDPISEHNRLYWYRQTLGQGPEFLTYFQNEAQLEKSRLLSDRFSAERPKGSFSTLEIQRTEQGDSAMYLCASSSPQGRHNEQFFGPGTRLTVL.

This sequence joins TRBV2 and TRBJ2-1; 7 bases fit TRBD2. Germline lookup yields CDR1 SNHLY and CDR2 FYNNEI. CDR3 length: 12 residues. V lost 11 bases, J lost 7 bases, and 8 bases stayed unmatched. The CDR3 DNA is TGTGCCGGGGGGGGTTTGTTGAATGAGCAGTTCTTC. It codes for CAGGGLLNEQFF.

The chain uses TRBV2 and TRBJ1-2; a possible D gene is TRBD1 (6 bases). The germline CDR1 and CDR2 sequences are SNHLY and FYNNEI. The CDR3 covers 12 residues. Trimming removed 7 bases from V and 4 bases from J, with 10 bases in between. The CDR3 region is CASIGQIYGYTF. CDR3 nucleotide sequence: TGTGCCAGCATTGGACAGATCTATGGCTACACCTTC.

This sequence joins TRBV11-2 and TRBJ2-2; D perhaps matches TRBD1 (5 bases). Germline V gives CDR1 SGHAT, CDR2 FQNNGV. The V end lost 11 bases, the J end lost 0 bases, and 7 bases lay between the germline ends. The CDR3 length is 12 residues. CDR3 amino acids: CAARANTGELFF. The CDR3, as DNA: TGTGCCGCCAGGGCGAACACCGGGGAGCTGTTTTTT.

The chain has TRBV9 and TRBJ2-1; D is perhaps TRBD1 (6 bases). From germline, CDR1 is SGDLS and CDR2 YYNGEE. The CDR3 is 13 residues long. V dropped 3 bases and J dropped 4 bases, with 8 bases sitting between them. CDR3 in amino acids: CASSAGQYNEQFF. CDR3 nucleotide sequence: TGTGCCAGCAGCGCCGGACAGTACAATGAGCAGTTCTTC. Drawing the rest from reference TRBV9 and TRBJ2-1, the complete variable domain is DSGVTQTPKHLITATGQRVTLRCSPRSGDLSVYWYQQSLDQGLQFLIQYYNGEERAKGNILERFSAQQFPDLHSELNLSSLELGDSALYFCASSAGQYNEQFFGPGTRLTVL.